Each of the 17 T cell receptor beta chains below was sequenced from the same sample in a study of human T cells and chemical hapten exposure. Time point defined: patch test 2, 6 weeks after DPC sensitization. Sample treatment: therapeutic diphenylcyclopropenone sensitization with weekly scalp DPC. Via MiXCR, TCRdb re-called the RACE reads, giving one row per CDR3 protein. Of roughly 24,000 distinct CDR3 sequences listed, approximately 10% were seen once; the top ten hold approximately 6.3%. The material was whole blood, obtained in connection with sensitization to the hapten diphenylcyclopropenone (DPC). These receptors all come from a man aged 30 to 39 with alopecia areata. Some clones in this sample may be carry-over from other donors' samples.

This clonotype was seen many times. The V and J genes are TRBV6-2 or TRBV6-3 and TRBJ2-7, with D unresolved. Trimming took 7 bases from V and 7 from J, leaving 17 bases between them. This CDR3 spans 13 amino acids. Looked up from germline, CDR1 is MNHEY and CDR2 is SVGEGT. In nucleotides, the CDR3 is TGTGCCAGCAAGGATACTTCCTCGAGGGAGCAGTACTTC. Translating it yields CASKDTSSREQYF.

The J gene is TRBJ2-1, the V gene TRBV7-9; D unresolved. Between the trimmed V and J ends, which lost 7 bases and 0 bases, there was a span of 19 bases. The CDR3 is made up of 17 amino acids. Germline V gives CDR1 SEHNR, CDR2 FQNEAQ (reference sequence). This CDR3 reads CASTPGYGPSSYNEQFF. The DNA of the CDR3 is TGTGCCAGCACCCCTGGATATGGCCCGAGCTCCTACAATGAGCAGTTCTTC.

This chain links TRBV5-1 with TRBJ2-3, with D unclear. The CDR3 contains 13 residues. The ends were cut back, 0 bases at V and 3 bases at J, with 5 bases in the middle. Germline V CDR1 and CDR2: SGHRS, YFSETQ. Here the CDR3 DNA reads TGCGCCAGCAGCTTGGAAGGGACAGATACGCAGTATTTT. Its protein is CASSLEGTDTQYF.

This clonotype appeared a few times. The gene calls are TRBV6-2 or TRBV6-3 and TRBJ1-3; D gene uncertain. This CDR3 comprises 13 residues. Germline assignment: CDR1 MNHEY and CDR2 SVGEGT. Trimming left V 8 bases short and J 0 bases short, with 8 bases between. The CDR3 sequence: CASVDTSGNTIYF. Written as DNA, the CDR3 is TGTGCCAGCGTCGACACCTCTGGAAACACCATATATTTT.

This clonotype turned up a few times. V usage is TRBV6-6 and J usage is TRBJ1-1, with a tentative D call TRBD1 (5 bases). This CDR3 contains 14 residues. V was clipped by 6 bases and J by 4 bases, with 15 bases between them. The germline V gene encodes CDR1 MNHNY and CDR2 SVGAGI (reference sequence). The CDR3: CASRGGGETTEAFF. CDR3 bases: TGTGCCAGCAGAGGCGGAGGGGAAACCACTGAAGCTTTCTTT.

This chain links TRBV27 with TRBJ1-1; D uncertain. Trimming cost V 5 bases and J 1 base, with 8 bases left between them. The V gene's germline CDR1 is MNHEY and CDR2 SMNVEV (reference sequence). The CDR3 is 13 residues long. In DNA form, the CDR3 reads TGTGCCAGCAGTGTACTCCCGAACACTGAAGCTTTCTTT. Encoded protein: CASSVLPNTEAFF.

This clonotype occurred many times. The chain recombines TRBV7-2 with TRBJ2-3; D possibly corresponds to TRBD2 (6 bases). CDR1 is SGHTA and CDR2 is FQGNSA in the germline V gene. The germline V and J ends were trimmed by 0 bases and 1 base, with 11 bases remaining between them. The CDR3 is made up of 16 amino acids. This chain's CDR3 is CASSLAPGVGTDTQYF. CDR3 nucleotide sequence: TGTGCCAGCAGCTTAGCCCCGGGGGTGGGCACAGATACGCAGTATTTT. The whole variable domain, remainder taken from reference TRBV7-2 and TRBJ2-3, is GAGVSQSPSNKVTEKGKDVELRCDPISGHTALYWYRQSLGQGLEFLIYFQGNSAPDKSGLPSDRFSAERTGGSVSTLTIQRTQQEDSAVYLCASSLAPGVGTDTQYFGPGTRLTVL.

The table lists this clonotype with a few counts. V and J are TRBV24-1 and TRBJ2-1, with a weak D call TRBD1 (7 bases). The V and J ends lost 4 bases and 9 bases respectively, with 18 bases between them. Germline V CDR1 and CDR2: KGHDR, SFDVKD. The CDR3 extends over 15 amino acids. The CDR3 DNA sequence: TGTGCCACCAGTGAACAGGGGACTCTTACAACTGAGCAGTTCTTC. Its protein product is CATSEQGTLTTEQFF.

The chain is built from TRBV4-2 and TRBJ1-1, with D unresolved. The V end lost 0 bases, the J end lost 1 base, and 18 bases lay between the germline ends. The CDR3 covers 18 residues. CDR1 LGHNA and CDR2 YNFKEQ come from the germline V gene. The CDR3 nucleotides are TGTGCCAGCAGCCAAGAGCTATTTTCGAGTGGGCCGAACACTGAAGCTTTCTTT. It translates to CASSQELFSSGPNTEAFF.

This clonotype came up many times. The chain carries TRBV27 and TRBJ1-1; D is perhaps TRBD1 (5 bases). The CDR3 length is 14 residues. Germline CDR1 reads MNHEY; CDR2 reads SMNVEV (reference sequence). V was cut by 6 bases and J by 3 bases, with 14 bases left in between. CDR3 protein: CASSIGGGYTEAFF. The CDR3 coding sequence is TGTGCCAGCAGCATAGGCGGGGGTTACACTGAAGCTTTCTTT.

This clonotype showed up just a few times. This sequence joins TRBV3-1 and TRBJ1-2, with D possibly being TRBD1 (6 bases). The V gene lost 1 base and the J gene lost 3 bases, with 9 bases spanning the gap. In germline, CDR1 is LGHDT, CDR2 YNNKEL (reference sequence). CDR3 length: 14 amino acids. CDR3 residues: CASSQAGAYYGYTF. CDR3 DNA: TGTGCCAGCAGCCAAGCAGGGGCCTACTATGGCTACACCTTC.

This clonotype was counted ten times or more. The chain combines TRBV7-6 with TRBJ2-7; no clear D. Trimming stripped 1 base from V and 3 bases from J, with 10 bases between. CDR3 length: 14 amino acids. Germline V CDR1 and CDR2: SGHVS, FNYEAQ. This CDR3 reads CASSLGPTFYEQYF. The CDR3 nucleotides read TGTGCCAGCAGCTTAGGACCGACCTTCTACGAGCAGTACTTC.

This clonotype was counted ten times or more. CDR3 sequence: CASSNRDRATDTQYF. In nucleotides, the CDR3 is TGTGCCAGTAGTAACCGGGACAGGGCTACAGATACGCAGTATTTT. The J gene is TRBJ2-3, the V gene TRBV19, with 9 nucleotides matching TRBD1. Germline V gene lookup returns CDR1 LNHDA and CDR2 SQIVND (reference sequence). V was clipped by 4 bases and J by 3 bases; unmatched bases: 5. The CDR3 runs to 15 residues.

This clonotype was seen many times. The V and J genes are TRBV6-1 and TRBJ2-3, with 9 bases matching TRBD1. The CDR3 extends over 14 amino acids. The germline CDR1 and CDR2 sequences are MNHNS and SASEGT. V lost 7 bases and J lost 2; bases outside the gene matches: 4. CDR3 sequence (DNA): TGTGCCAGCACCCGGGACAGGGCCACAGATACGCAGTATTTT. It is translated as CASTRDRATDTQYF.

The rearrangement uses TRBV2 and TRBJ2-1, with 13 nucleotides matching TRBD2. With V trimmed by 5 bases and J by 6 bases, 4 bases remained unmatched. The CDR3 has 15 amino acids. Germline lookup yields CDR1 SNHLY and CDR2 FYNNEI. The DNA for the CDR3 is TGTGCCAGCAGTACGGGACTAGCGGGAACCAATGAGCAGTTCTTC. Protein: CASSTGLAGTNEQFF.

This clonotype was found a few times. The chain carries TRBV6-2 or TRBV6-3 and TRBJ2-1; D might be TRBD1 (6 bases). The germline gives CDR1 MNHEY, CDR2 SVGEGT. V gave up 8 bases and J gave up 6 bases, with 17 bases separating them. CDR3 length: 14 amino acids. CDR3 sequence reads: CASGTQGGGNEQFF. For the CDR3, the DNA is TGTGCCAGCGGAACACAGGGCGGAGGCAATGAGCAGTTCTTC.

This clonotype was detected many times. The genes are TRBV4-1 and TRBJ1-2; 8 bases are shared with TRBD1. This CDR3 comprises 16 residues. The V gene end was trimmed by 5 bases and the J gene end by 3 bases; junction bases not matched to a gene: 11. Germline V gene sequence: CDR1 MGHRA, CDR2 YSYEKL. The CDR3 DNA reads TGCGCCAGCAGCAAATCCCCGGACAGGGTAGACTATGGCTACACCTTC. Protein: CASSKSPDRVDYGYTF.